This T cell receptor beta chain appears in the sequencing data of a study of T cell clones after liver transplantation. Study-level information: A pre-transplant mixed lymphocyte reaction with TCRbeta sequencing defined graft-donor-reactive clones followed in post-transplant blood. Tolerance: complete withdrawal held at least one year, liver enzymes staying within twice normal. Subjects received no induction therapy and standard immunosuppression until randomization at 12-24 months post-transplant.

Generated by immunoSEQ multiplex PCR, the TCRdb table keeps only in-frame clones and is missing some. The repertoire holds under 150,000 clones, with about nine tenths as singletons. Unstimulated PBMCs were sorted into CD3+CD4+ and CD3+CD8+ populations. Trimming stripped 8 bases from V and 1 base from J, with 11 bases between. Germline-derived CDR1 and CDR2 are MNHEY and SMNVEV (reference sequence). The CDR3 runs to 13 residues. As concerns this clone: Other DNA sequences in the sample encode the same CDR3.

The TCR originated in a human patient who received a liver transplant. These T cells may partly come from the graft donor. The specimen was CD4+ T cells from blood, collected 12 months after liver transplant. This sequence joins TRBV27 and TRBJ1-1; D is uncertain. The CDR3 sequence: CASRTGRNTEAFF. In DNA form, the CDR3 reads TGTGCCAGCCGGACCGGACGGAACACTGAAGCTTTCTTT.